These T cell receptor beta chains were read from a single sample in a study of T cell clones after liver transplantation. The protocol was immunoSEQ multiplex PCR, while the TCRdb copy is restricted to in-frame clones and leaves out a portion. This table has some 34,000 clones, around 94% appearing once. Sequenced material: CD8+ T cells from blood, taken 12 months after liver transplant. The receptors derive from a human patient who received a liver transplant. Some T cells could come from the graft donor. Each CDR3 is given with its conserved first and last residue. The order of the fields is D gene, clone size, V gene, J gene, CDR3 DNA, CDR3 protein. D genes are given only for firm matches. Size tells how often a clone was seen (once, few, many) or the class of an expanded clone, and some rows leave it out.

NA	NA	TRBV7-9	TRBJ1-2	TGTGCCAGCAGCACCTTGGAACAGGGAGCCTTTGGCTACACCTTC	CASSTLEQGAFGYTF
NA	few	TRBV5-4	TRBJ1-4	TGTGCCAGCAGCTTGGGTGGAAGCGGGGATGAAAAACTGTTTTTT	CASSLGGSGDEKLFF
TRBD1	NA	TRBV29-1	TRBJ2-2	TGCAGCGTCAAAACAGGGGGCGCCGCCGGGGAGCTGTTTTTT	CSVKTGGAAGELFF
TRBD2	NA	TRBV11-2	TRBJ2-7	TGTGCCAGCAGCTCCGGGACTAGCGGGACAGCCTTCTACGAGCAGTACTTC	CASSSGTSGTAFYEQYF
TRBD2	NA	TRBV27	TRBJ2-7	TGTGCCATCCGGGGGACTAGCGACTACGAGCAGTACTTC	CAIRGTSDYEQYF
TRBD1	NA	TRBV4-1	TRBJ1-1	TGCGCCAGCAGCCGAGGACAGGAGACGGACACTGAAGCTTTCTTT	CASSRGQETDTEAFF
NA	NA	TRBV28	TRBJ1-5	TGTGCCGGGGGACTAAGAGCTGGTGGCAATCAGCCCCAGCATTTT	CAGGLRAGGNQPQHF
NA	NA	TRBV7-9	TRBJ2-1	TGTGCCAGCAGAGCTTACAATGAGCAGTTCTTC	CASRAYNEQFF
NA	NA	TRBV13	TRBJ2-3	TGTGCCAGCAGCTCTAACCCTAGGACAGATACGCAGTATTTT	CASSSNPRTDTQYF
NA	NA	TRBV6-5	TRBJ2-7	TGTGCCAGCAGTACCGGGTCGGGGGTTGACGAGCAGTACTTC	CASSTGSGVDEQYF
NA	NA	TRBV7-9	TRBJ1-5	TGTGCCAGCAGCAGAACCGGGGCTGGGGATCAGCCCCAGCATTTT	CASSRTGAGDQPQHF
TRBD2	NA	TRBV11-2	TRBJ2-2	TGTGCCAGCAGCTTCGAATTGGGCGGGAGCAACCCCGGGGAGCTGTTTTTT	CASSFELGGSNPGELFF
NA	NA	TRBV25-1	TRBJ2-1	TGTGCCAGCAGTGCGGATAGCGAAGACGACGATGAGCAGTTCTTC	CASSADSEDDDEQFF
NA	once	TRBV5-4	TRBJ1-6	TGTGCCAGCTCCGACCTGAACAGGGATCCTACACCCCTCCACTTT	CASSDLNRDPTPLHF
NA	NA	TRBV11-2	TRBJ1-1	TGTGCCAGCAGCTTACTGGACAGCCCTCACACTGAAGCTTTCTTT	CASSLLDSPHTEAFF
NA	once	TRBV30	TRBJ2-5	TGTGCCTGGAGTGTAATTGGGGACCAAGAGACCCAGTACTTC	CAWSVIGDQETQYF
NA	NA	TRBV28	TRBJ2-2	TGTGCCAGCAGCTCCAACGAGGGAATTGAGGGGGAGCTGTTTTTT	CASSSNEGIEGELFF
NA	NA	TRBV4-1	TRBJ2-7	TGCGCCAGCAGCCAGCAGGGGGAGGCCTACGAGCAGTACTTC	CASSQQGEAYEQYF
NA	NA	TRBV9	TRBJ2-5	TGTGCCAGCAACCCTAGGGGGGAATTGACCCAGTACTTC	CASNPRGELTQYF
NA	NA	TRBV7-9	TRBJ2-3	TGTGCCAGCAGCCTCAGGGCAGATACGCAGTATTTT	CASSLRADTQYF
NA	NA	TRBV19	TRBJ2-3	TGTGCCAGTAGTTTAACAGATACGCAGTATTTT	CASSLTDTQYF
NA	NA	TRBV25-1	TRBJ2-3	TGTGCCAGCATAGGGGTTGGCACAGATACGCAGTATTTT	CASIGVGTDTQYF
NA	NA	TRBV5-6	TRBJ1-3	TGTGTCACGTCGCCCGGGGCTGGAAACACCATATATTTT	CVTSPGAGNTIYF
NA	NA	TRBV9	TRBJ1-2	TGTGCCAGCAGCGTAGGGGTGGCGGTTAACTATGGCTACACCTTC	CASSVGVAVNYGYTF
NA	NA	TRBV28	TRBJ2-7	TGTGCCAGCAGTTTAAGGTCGCGCTACGAGCAGTACTTC	CASSLRSRYEQYF
NA	NA	TRBV11-3	TRBJ1-5	TGTGCCAGCAGCTTAGATACGGCCCCCCCGCAGCCCCAGCATTTT	CASSLDTAPPQPQHF
NA	NA	TRBV2	TRBJ2-1	TGTGCCAGCACCCGACTAGGAGGAGTTGAGCAGTTCTTC	CASTRLGGVEQFF
NA	NA	TRBV9	TRBJ2-7	TGTGCCAGCAGCGTAGGTGTGGGGGTCTACGAGCAGTACTTC	CASSVGVGVYEQYF
TRBD1	once	TRBV4-1	TRBJ2-7	TGCGCCAGCAGCCAGGACAGGGGAGTAACCTACGAGCAGTACTTC	CASSQDRGVTYEQYF